The rows below give T cell receptor beta chains drawn from one sample of a study of graft-versus-host responses after intestinal transplantation. TCRdb's table, derived via immunoSEQ multiplex PCR, lists solely in-frame clones and lacks some. Of around 100,000 clones in the sample, roughly 87% were seen once. These TCRs' antigens remain unknown. Sequencing was performed on unstimulated CD4+ T cells sorted from spleen or lymph node cells, taken before transplant. These receptors were collected from a human donor who was the organ donor for an intestinal transplant. CDR3s include the opening cysteine and the closing phenylalanine or tryptophan. Each record gives: clone size, J gene, V gene, D gene, CDR3 DNA, CDR3 protein. The D gene is left open where the match is weak. The size of a clone is reported for some rows only, either as once, few or many, or as a class for expanded clones.

>NA|TRBJ2-3|TRBV19|TRBD1
TGTGCCAGTAGTATGACAGGGGTGAACACAGATACGCAGTATTTT
CASSMTGVNTDTQYF
>NA|TRBJ2-3|TRBV6-1|NA
TGTGCCAGCAGTGAAGGGAGGAATACGCAGTATTTT
CASSEGRNTQYF
>NA|TRBJ1-1|TRBV18|TRBD1
TGTGCCAGCTCACCGGTGGAAGGGACAGGGGACAATATGAACACTGAAGCTTTCTTT
CASSPVEGTGDNMNTEAFF
>NA|TRBJ1-2|TRBV5-1|TRBD1
TGCGCCAGCAGCCTGGGTGCCCCGGGACAGGGTGACGATGGCTACACCTTC
CASSLGAPGQGDDGYTF
>NA|TRBJ1-1|TRBV4-1|TRBD1
TGCGCCAGCAGACTGACCGGGACAGGGGTGGCTGAAGCTTTCTTT
CASRLTGTGVAEAFF
>once|TRBJ2-1|TRBV7-2|NA
TGTGCCAGCAGCCTAAACAATGAGCAGTTCTTC
CASSLNNEQFF
>NA|TRBJ1-1|TRBV30|NA
TGTGCCTGGACACTGAACACTGAAGCTTTCTTT
CAWTLNTEAFF
>NA|TRBJ2-2|TRBV5-1|NA
TGCGCCAGCAGCTTGCCGGGGACCACCGGGGAGCTGTTTTTT
CASSLPGTTGELFF
>once|TRBJ1-1|TRBV28|NA
TGTGCCAGCAGTCCGCAGGCCCAACCCCCTGACGCTTTCTTT
CASSPQAQPPDAFF
>NA|TRBJ2-2|TRBV18|TRBD1
TGTGCCAGCTCACGCCAGGGGGCTGTCGGGGAGCTGTTTTTT
CASSRQGAVGELFF
>NA|TRBJ2-2|TRBV2|NA
TGTGCCAGCAGTGCTCAGGGCGGCACCGGGGAGCTGTTTTTT
CASSAQGGTGELFF
>NA|TRBJ2-3|TRBV28|NA
TGTGCCAGCAGCCCCTCGCAGGATACGCAGTATTTT
CASSPSQDTQYF
>NA|TRBJ2-7|TRBV7-6|NA
TGTGCCAGCAGCTTAGAGGAAGGCAGATACGAGCAGTACTTC
CASSLEEGRYEQYF
>NA|TRBJ2-5|TRBV5-1|NA
TGCGCCAGCAGCGGCGGGGGCCCTCAAGAGACCCAGTACTTC
CASSGGGPQETQYF
>NA|TRBJ2-4|TRBV30|NA
TGTGCCTGGAGTCACCTCCTCACTTCCCCAGCCAAAAACATTCAGTACTTC
CAWSHLLTSPAKNIQYF
>NA|TRBJ2-2|TRBV18|TRBD1
TGTGCCAGCTCGGCCGGGACAGCCGACACCGGGGAGCTGTTTTTT
CASSAGTADTGELFF
>NA|TRBJ1-1|TRBV5-1|NA
TGCGCCAGCAGCTTGGGAGCCGAAGCTTTCTTT
CASSLGAEAFF
>NA|TRBJ2-6|TRBV10-1|NA
TGCGCCAGCAGCTCGGGGGAAGCTGGGGCCAACGTCCTGACTTTC
CASSSGEAGANVLTF
>NA|TRBJ1-1|TRBV30|NA
TGTGCCTGGAGGATGAAAAAAGGGACTCCTGGGAACGCTGAAGCTTTCTTT
CAWRMKKGTPGNAEAFF
>NA|TRBJ2-7|TRBV6-5|NA
TGTGCCAGCAGTTTTATCTTACAGGGTGGTGTTTACGAGCAGTACTTC
CASSFILQGGVYEQYF
>NA|TRBJ2-1|TRBV10-3|NA
TGTGCCATCAGTGAGTCGATACGGGACTACAATGAGCAGTTCTTC
CAISESIRDYNEQFF
>NA|TRBJ2-7|TRBV5-1|NA
TGCGCCAGCAGGGATGGCAGGGCTCTCTACGAGCAGTACTTC
CASRDGRALYEQYF
>NA|TRBJ2-1|TRBV19|TRBD2
TGTGCCAGTACGTACGGGGGGGTCTCCTACAATGAGCAGTTCTTC
CASTYGGVSYNEQFF
>NA|TRBJ1-6|TRBV30|NA
TGTGCCTGGAGCGGGGGCAGGGATAATTCACCCCTCCACTTT
CAWSGGRDNSPLHF
>NA|TRBJ1-1|TRBV5-1|NA
TGCGCCAGCAGCCCGGCGCTGGGAGTCGGCACTGAAGCTTTCTTT
CASSPALGVGTEAFF
>NA|TRBJ1-5|TRBV15|NA
TGTGCCACCAGCAGAGTTGGGTCAGGAACAAATCAGCCCCAGCATTTT
CATSRVGSGTNQPQHF
>NA|TRBJ1-1|TRBV2|NA
TGTGCCAGCTTTCCAGGGGAGGGGCCTGAAGCTTTCTTT
CASFPGEGPEAFF
>few|TRBJ1-2|TRBV5-1|TRBD1
TGCGCCAGCAGCTCGGGACAGGGGGCAATCTATGGCTACACCTTC
CASSSGQGAIYGYTF
>NA|TRBJ2-3|TRBV7-9|TRBD2
TGTGCCAGCAGCTTAGGAGCGGGGGGAGCTACAGGTACGCAGTATTTT
CASSLGAGGATGTQYF
>NA|TRBJ2-1|TRBV6-5|TRBD1
TGTGCCAGCAGCCGACCGGGACAGGCTTACAATGAGCAGTTCTTC
CASSRPGQAYNEQFF
>NA|TRBJ2-5|TRBV5-1|NA
TGCGCCAGCAGCTCCATGGGGGGAAGACTAGAGACCCAGTACTTC
CASSSMGGRLETQYF
>NA|TRBJ2-2|TRBV11-3|NA
TGTGCCAGCAGCTTAAGTCGGTTGGGCACAGCAACTAACACCGGGGAGCTGTTTTTT
CASSLSRLGTATNTGELFF
>NA|TRBJ2-2|TRBV10-3|TRBD2
TGTGCCACCCGACTAGCGGTGAACACCGGGGAGCTGTTTTTT
CATRLAVNTGELFF
>NA|TRBJ1-2|TRBV5-4|TRBD1
TGTGCCAGCACCATCAGCTTAAACAGGGGAATAGGCTATGGCTACACCTTC
CASTISLNRGIGYGYTF
>once|TRBJ2-1|TRBV5-8|NA
TGTGCCAGCAGCCGCGCGGGCCTACTCTCCTACAATGAGCAGTTCTTC
CASSRAGLLSYNEQFF